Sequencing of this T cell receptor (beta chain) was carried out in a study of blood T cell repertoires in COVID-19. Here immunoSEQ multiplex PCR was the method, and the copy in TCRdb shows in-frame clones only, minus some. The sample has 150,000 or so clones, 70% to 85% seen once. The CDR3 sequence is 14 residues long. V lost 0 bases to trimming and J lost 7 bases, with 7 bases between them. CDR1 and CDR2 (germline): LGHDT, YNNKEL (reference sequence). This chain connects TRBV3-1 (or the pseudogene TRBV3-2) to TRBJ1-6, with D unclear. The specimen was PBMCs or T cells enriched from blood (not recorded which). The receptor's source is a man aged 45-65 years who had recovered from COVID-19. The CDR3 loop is CASSQDSRNSPLHF. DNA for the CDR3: TGTGCCAGCAGCCAAGATTCCCGGAATTCACCCCTCCACTTT.